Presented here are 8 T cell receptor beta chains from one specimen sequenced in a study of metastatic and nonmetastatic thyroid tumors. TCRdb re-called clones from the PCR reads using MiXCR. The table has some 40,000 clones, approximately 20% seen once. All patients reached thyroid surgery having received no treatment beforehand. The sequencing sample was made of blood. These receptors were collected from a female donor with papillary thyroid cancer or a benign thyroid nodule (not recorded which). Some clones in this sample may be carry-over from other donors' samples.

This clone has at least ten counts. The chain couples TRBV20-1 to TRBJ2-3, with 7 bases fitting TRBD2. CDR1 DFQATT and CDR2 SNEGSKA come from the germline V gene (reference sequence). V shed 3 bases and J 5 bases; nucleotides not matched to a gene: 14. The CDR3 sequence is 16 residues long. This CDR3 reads CSARVLREEPQDTQYF. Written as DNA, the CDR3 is TGCAGTGCTAGGGTGCTTCGGGAGGAACCCCAAGATACGCAGTATTTT.

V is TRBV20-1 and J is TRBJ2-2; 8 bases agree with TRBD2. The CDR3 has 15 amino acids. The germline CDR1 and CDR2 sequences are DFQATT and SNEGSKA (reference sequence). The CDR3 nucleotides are TGCGGTGTCCACGGGAGGGGCTCATACACCGGGGAGCTGTTTTTT. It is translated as CGVHGRGSYTGELFF.

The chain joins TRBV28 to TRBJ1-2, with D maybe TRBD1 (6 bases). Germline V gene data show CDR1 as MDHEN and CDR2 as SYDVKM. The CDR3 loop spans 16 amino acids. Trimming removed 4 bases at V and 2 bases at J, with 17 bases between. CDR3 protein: CASSSLDFDRNYGYTF. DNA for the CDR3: TGTGCCAGCAGTTCCCTAGACTTCGACAGGAACTATGGCTACACCTTC.

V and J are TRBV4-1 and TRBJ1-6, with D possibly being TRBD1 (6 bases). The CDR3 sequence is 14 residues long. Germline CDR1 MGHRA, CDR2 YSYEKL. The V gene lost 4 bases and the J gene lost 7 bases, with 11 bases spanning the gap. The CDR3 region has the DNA TGCGCCAGCAGCCGGGACAATCCGAATTCACCCCTCCACTTT. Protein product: CASSRDNPNSPLHF.

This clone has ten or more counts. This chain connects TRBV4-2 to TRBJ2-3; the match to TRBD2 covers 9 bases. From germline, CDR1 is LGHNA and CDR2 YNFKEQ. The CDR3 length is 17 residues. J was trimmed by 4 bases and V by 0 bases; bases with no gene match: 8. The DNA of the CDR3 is TGTGCCAGCAGCCAAGATGCGGGAGGGCCGGGTGCAGATACGCAGTATTTT. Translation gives CASSQDAGGPGADTQYF.

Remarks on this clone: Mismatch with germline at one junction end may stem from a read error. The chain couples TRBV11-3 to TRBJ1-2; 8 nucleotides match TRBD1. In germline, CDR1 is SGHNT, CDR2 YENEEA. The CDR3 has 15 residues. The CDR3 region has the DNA TGTGCCAGCAGCTTAGTGGCAGGGGGCGACTATTGCTACACCTTC. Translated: CASSLVAGGDYCYTF.

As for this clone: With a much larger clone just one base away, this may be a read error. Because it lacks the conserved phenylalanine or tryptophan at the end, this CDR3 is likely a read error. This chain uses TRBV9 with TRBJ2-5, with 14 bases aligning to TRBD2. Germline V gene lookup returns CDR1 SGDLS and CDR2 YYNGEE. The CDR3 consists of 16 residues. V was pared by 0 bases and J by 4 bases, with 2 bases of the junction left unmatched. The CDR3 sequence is CASSVGLAGGPETQYL. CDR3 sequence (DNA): TGTGCCAGCAGCGTAGGACTAGCGGGAGGGCCAGAGACCCAGTACTTG.

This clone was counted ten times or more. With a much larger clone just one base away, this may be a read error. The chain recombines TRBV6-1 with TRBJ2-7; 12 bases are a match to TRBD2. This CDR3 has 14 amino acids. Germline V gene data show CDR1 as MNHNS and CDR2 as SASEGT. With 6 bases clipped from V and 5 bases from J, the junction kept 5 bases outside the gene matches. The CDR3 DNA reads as TGTGCCAGCAGCCTGGGACTAGCGGGTCACGAGCAGTACTTC. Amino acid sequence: CASSLGLAGHEQYF.